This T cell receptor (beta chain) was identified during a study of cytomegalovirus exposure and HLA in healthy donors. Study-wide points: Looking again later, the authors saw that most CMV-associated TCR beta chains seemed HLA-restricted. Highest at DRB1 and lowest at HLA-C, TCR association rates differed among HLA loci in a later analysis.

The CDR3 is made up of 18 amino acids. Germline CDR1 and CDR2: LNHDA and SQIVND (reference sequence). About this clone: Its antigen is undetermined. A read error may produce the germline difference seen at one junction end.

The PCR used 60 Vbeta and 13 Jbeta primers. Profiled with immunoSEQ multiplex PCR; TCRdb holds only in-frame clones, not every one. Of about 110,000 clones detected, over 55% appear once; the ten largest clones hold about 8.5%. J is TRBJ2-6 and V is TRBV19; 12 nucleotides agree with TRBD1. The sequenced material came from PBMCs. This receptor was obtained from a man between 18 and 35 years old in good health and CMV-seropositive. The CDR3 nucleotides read TGTGCCAGTAGTATAAGGGGACAGGGGGCGACGGGGGCCAACGTCCTGCCTTTC. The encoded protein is CASSIRGQGATGANVLPF.